This T cell receptor beta chain was recorded in a study of regulatory T cells in long-lasting Graves disease. Study background: By definition, persistent Graves' disease involved antithyroid drugs for over 5 years alongside positive TSH receptor antibodies.

Specified time point: persistent/refractory GD, antithyroid drugs over 5 years with positive TRAb. Isolated PBMC RNA provided the starting material for the TCR library. American Thyroid Association guidelines defined Graves' disease diagnosis. As concerns this clonotype: With a much larger clone just one base away, this may be a read error.

Trimming removed 3 bases at V and 2 bases at J, with 10 bases between. The germline CDR1 and CDR2 sequences are SEHNR and FQNEAQ (reference sequence). The CDR3 covers 14 residues. Arm-PCR of CDR3 regions with iRepertoire HTBI primers generated TCR beta libraries. TCRdb itself ran the multiplex PCR reads through MiXCR, one entry per CDR3 protein. The repertoire includes more than 350,000 distinct CDR3 sequences, around 20% of them detected once, and roughly an eighth sits in the top ten. The source material was peripheral blood mononuclear cells (PBMCs), sampled when the disease was refractory, from a patient treated with antithyroid drugs. The rearrangement joins TRBV7-9 to TRBJ2-5; perhaps TRBD2 as D (5 bases). The clonotype originates from a female donor with Graves disease. CDR3 sequence (DNA): TGTGCCAGCAGCTTCGAGGGAATTCAAGAGACCCAGTACTTC. It is translated as CASSFEGIQETQYF.